This T cell receptor (beta chain) was identified during a study of blood T cell repertoires in COVID-19. Looking at the study overall: Sites across the United States, Italy and Spain contributed samples from acute and convalescent COVID-19. Nucleic acid was either cDNA or gDNA, and it came from T cells, B-cell-depleted T cells, or PBMCs.

In the study's own analysis: Reference gene primer amplification in the assay estimated nucleated cell counts. TCRdb's table, derived via immunoSEQ multiplex PCR, lists solely in-frame clones and lacks some. The V and J calls and clone size come from that table; D and trimming were worked out from the DNA. This sample yields some 70,000 clones, of which 87% are seen a single time; roughly 6.5% belongs to the top ten. Germline trimming cut 1 base from V and 5 bases from J; bases unmatched to any gene: 13. CDR1 is SGHRS, CDR2 YFSETQ, per germline. The CDR3 has 18 residues. The sequence came from a man in his forties or fifties with active COVID-19. The sequencing input was peripheral blood. V gene TRBV5-1 combines with J gene TRBJ2-1; 9 positions agree with TRBD2. This CDR3 is CASSLRGTSSERHNEQFF. CDR3 in DNA: TGCGCCAGCAGCTTGAGGGGGACTAGCTCCGAGAGGCACAATGAGCAGTTCTTC.